This T cell receptor (beta chain) was found in a study of monozygotic twins with inflammatory bowel disease (dated by TCRdb to between 2018 and 2021). Background on the whole study: In total, some 30 monozygotic twin pairs made up the full study: 19 Danish pairs, all IBD-discordant, plus nine German pairs, of which four were IBD-concordant and five were IBD-discordant. The search for disease-associated traits relied mainly on comparing IBD patients with their genetically identical healthy co-twins within discordant pairs. Each individual had, on average, about 151 000 unique TCRalpha sequences and 181 000 unique TCRbeta sequences available for analysis. The full study reports these points: Because patients were on differing immunosuppressive treatments, the repertoires may have picked up extra background noise and inter-individual variability. TCRbeta repertoire diversity, by inverse Simpson index, was decreased in IBD patients compared with their healthy co-twins. Distinction between different T cell subtypes could not be achieved in the analysis. IBD patients shared fewer clonotypes with other individuals than healthy twins did, most markedly in patients showing signs of disease activity. Concordant and discordant twins showed no difference in repertoire similarity, possibly because of limited statistical power. The results gave no support for a single strong signal or clonotype linked to IBD.

The library was generated by 5' RACE. Each TCR library was prepared from about 3.5 ug of total RNA. For each sample, cDNA synthesis with SMARTScribe reverse transcriptase was split into eight separate reactions. During cDNA synthesis, template switching was used to introduce unique molecular identifiers that contained a 6-nucleotide sample barcode. Amplification of TCRalpha and TCRbeta cDNA involved two nested PCRs of 16 and 9 cycles, and each PCR was followed by bead purification. Before amplification, the cDNA was treated with uracil DNA-glycosylase and purified using the QIAquick PCR purification kit. In the second PCR, Illumina TruSeq-compatible adapters and sample-specific barcodes were added. Library quality and concentration were checked on TapeStation and Qubit, and libraries were pooled at around 5 ng each. Sequencing of the pooled libraries was done on an Illumina HiSeq2500 single-index Rapid Run using custom sequencing primers and 2 x 100 bp reads. As for how the authors treated the data: MiGEC version 1.2.6 was used for UMI-based consensus assembly to correct PCR and sequencing errors. MiXCR version 2.1.1 was used to carry out V(D)J alignment, clonotype assembly and CDR3 extraction. To normalise gene usage, clonotype sharing and MAIT/NKT TCR abundance, the analysis used the top 1000, 10 000 and 20 000 clonotypes per sample. After downsampling to 27 000 UMIs, diversity was calculated as the inverse Simpson index using the vegan R package. Statistical testing used paired Mann-Whitney U tests on the discordant twin pairs and applied Benjamini-Hochberg correction for multiple testing. After the reads were reprocessed by TCRdb, one entry was made per CDR3 protein sequence, with no DNA. V and J calls and clone size were set by TCRdb, not the authors. In this sample's table one finds roughly 300,000 distinct CDR3 sequences. In total, the top ten clones hold approximately 5.4% of the sample.

From each donor, a roughly 2.5 ml peripheral blood sample was collected into PAXgene tubes and stored at -80 degrees C. Without T cell sorting, total RNA was isolated from whole blood using the PAXgene blood miRNA kit on an automated QIAcube. Peripheral blood from monozygotic twin pairs concordant or discordant for inflammatory bowel disease was subjected to deep TCRalpha and TCRbeta repertoire profiling with unique molecular barcoding. For every twin pair, smoking habits were documented, and each individual was categorised as a current, former or never smoker. A remark on this clonotype: What this receptor recognizes is not known.

The receptor's source is a human donor with ulcerative colitis or Crohn's disease, or a healthy co-twin of an affected twin (not recorded which). The sample taken for sequencing was blood.

The CDR3 reads as follows: CASSQGNRLAPLHF. The receptor chain draws on TRBV4-3 and TRBJ1-6. The CDR3 has 14 amino acids, counting the end cysteine and phenylalanine. The nucleotide record is missing. From a lookup of the germline V gene, CDR1 and CDR2 are LGHNA and YSLEER.